This T cell receptor (beta chain) comes out of a study of blood T cell repertoires in COVID-19. Repertoires were generated with immunoSEQ multiplex PCR, while TCRdb's copy carries only in-frame clones and drops some. The sample includes about 500,000 clones, about 88% seen only once; the top ten take 7.5% to 9%. The sequenced sample was peripheral blood. The TCR originated in a woman between 45 and 60 years old with COVID-19, enrolled during active disease.

CDR3 sequence: CASSYRIARNTEAFF. The CDR3 DNA sequence: TGTGCCAGCAGTTACAGGATTGCGCGGAACACTGAAGCTTTCTTT. The V and J genes are TRBV5-4 and TRBJ1-1; possible D gene TRBD1, 5 bases. Germline V gene lookup returns CDR1 SGHNT and CDR2 YYREEE (reference sequence). There are 15 residues in the CDR3. Trimming cost V 5 bases and J 1 base, with 15 bases left between them.